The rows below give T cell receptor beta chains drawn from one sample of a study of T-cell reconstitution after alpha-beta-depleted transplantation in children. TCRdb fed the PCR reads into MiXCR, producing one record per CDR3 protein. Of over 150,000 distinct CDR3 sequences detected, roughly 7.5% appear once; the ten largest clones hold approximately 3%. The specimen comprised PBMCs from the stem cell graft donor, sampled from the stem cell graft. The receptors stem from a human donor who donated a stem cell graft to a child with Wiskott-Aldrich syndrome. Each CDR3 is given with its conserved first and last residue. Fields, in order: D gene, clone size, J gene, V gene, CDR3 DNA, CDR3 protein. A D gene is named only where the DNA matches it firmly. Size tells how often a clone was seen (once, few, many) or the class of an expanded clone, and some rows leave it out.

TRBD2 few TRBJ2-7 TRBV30 TGTGCCTGGAGCCGGCGGGGGACCTACGAGCAGTACTTC CAWSRRGTYEQYF
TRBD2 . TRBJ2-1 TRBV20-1 TGCAGTGCTAGTGATAGCGGGAGTCGACGGGGACACGATGAGCAGTTCTTC CSASDSGSRRGHDEQFF
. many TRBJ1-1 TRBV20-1 TGCAGTGCTAGAGATGTGTACCAGAACACTGAAGCTTTCTTT CSARDVYQNTEAFF
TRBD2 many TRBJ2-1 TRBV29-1 TGCAGCGTTGAAGGGACTAGCGGGAGTGTCGATGAGCAGTTCTTC CSVEGTSGSVDEQFF
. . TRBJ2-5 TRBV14 TGTGCCAGCAGCCAAGATCTAGGCCCGGAGACCCAGTACTTC CASSQDLGPETQYF
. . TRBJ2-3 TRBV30 TGTGCCTGGAGTATAGGCAGGGATACGCAGTATTTT CAWSIGRDTQYF
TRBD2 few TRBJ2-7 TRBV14 TGTGCCAGCAGCCCGCATTTTGCGGGAGACCCCTACGAGCAGTACTTC CASSPHFAGDPYEQYF
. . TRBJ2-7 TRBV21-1 TGTGCCAGCAGTCGGGGGACAGATAGGGACGAGCAGTACTTC CASSRGTDRDEQYF
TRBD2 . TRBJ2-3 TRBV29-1 TGCAGCGTTGAAGGACAAGCGGGGACTAGCACAGATACGCAGTATTTT CSVEGQAGTSTDTQYF
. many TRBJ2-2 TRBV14 TGTGCCAGCAGACTTGGCAGGGTGACCGGGGAGCTGTTTTTT CASRLGRVTGELFF
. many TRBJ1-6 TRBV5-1 TGCGCCAGCAGCGCTGGGACGGCTAATTCACCCCTCCACTTT CASSAGTANSPLHF
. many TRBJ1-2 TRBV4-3 TGCGCCAGCAGCCAAGTGGGTCAGGGAAGTCCCTATGGCTACACCTTC CASSQVGQGSPYGYTF
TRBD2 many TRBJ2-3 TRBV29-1 TGCAGCGTTGCGCAGACTAGCGGGAGAACAGATACGCAGTATTTT CSVAQTSGRTDTQYF
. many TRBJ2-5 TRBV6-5 TGTGCCAGCAGTACCGACCCGGGACCAGATCAAGAGACCCAGTACTTC CASSTDPGPDQETQYF
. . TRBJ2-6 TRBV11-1 TGTGCCAGCAGCCCATCTGGACAAGGCAGCTCCTCTGGGGCCAACGTCCTGACTTTC CASSPSGQGSSSGANVLTF
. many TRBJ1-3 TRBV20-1 TGCAGTGCTAGAGTCCAGCCCTCTGGAAACACCATATATTTT CSARVQPSGNTIYF
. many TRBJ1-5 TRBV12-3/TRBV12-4 TGTGCCAGCAGTTTAGAAGGACAGCCCCAGCATTTT CASSLEGQPQHF
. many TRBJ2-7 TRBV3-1 TGTGCCAGCAGCCGAAGGGACGAGCAGTACTTC CASSRRDEQYF
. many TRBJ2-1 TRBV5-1 TGCGCCAGCAGCTTACTTCTAGGGGGGTTCTCCTACAATGAGCAGTTCTTC CASSLLLGGFSYNEQFF
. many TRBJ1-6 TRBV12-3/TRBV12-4 TGTGCCAGCAGTTTAGCGCTGGCAGGGCAGGGTAATTCACCCCTCCACTTT CASSLALAGQGNSPLHF
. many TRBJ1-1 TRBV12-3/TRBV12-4 TGTGCCAGCAGTGAAACAGGGACGGGAATGAACACTGAAGCTTTCTTT CASSETGTGMNTEAFF
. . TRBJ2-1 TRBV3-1 TGTGCCAGCAGCCTTATCTCGGGTGGTGAGCAGTTCTTC CASSLISGGEQFF
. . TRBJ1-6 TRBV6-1 TGTGCCAGCAGGGACACCTCACCCCTCCACTTT CASRDTSPLHF
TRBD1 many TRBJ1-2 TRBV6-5 TGTGCCAGCAGCTCCGGCTATGACAGGGGAGGCGGCTACACCTTC CASSSGYDRGGGYTF
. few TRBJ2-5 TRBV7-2 TGTGCCAGCAGCTTAGCAGGGTTGCCCCAAGAGACCCAGTACTTC CASSLAGLPQETQYF
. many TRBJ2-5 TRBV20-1 TGCAGTGCTAATCGGGGTGAGACCCAGTACTTC CSANRGETQYF
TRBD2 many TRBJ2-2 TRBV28 TGTGCCAGCAGGAGGACTAGCCTCCTTCCCGGGGAGCTGTTTTTT CASRRTSLLPGELFF
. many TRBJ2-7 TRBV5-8 TGTGCCAGCAGCCTGCCGGGACTCAGGTCCTCGGAGCAGTACTTC CASSLPGLRSSEQYF
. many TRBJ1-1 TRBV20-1 TGCAGTGCTATTAGTCCCCAGGGAGACACTGAAGCTTTCTTT CSAISPQGDTEAFF
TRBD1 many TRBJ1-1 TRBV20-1 TGCAGTGCTAGAAACCGGGACAGGGGTTTTGATGCTTTCTTT CSARNRDRGFDAFF
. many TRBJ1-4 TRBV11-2 TGTGCCAGCAGCCGGGAATTCTCAACTAATGAAAAACTGTTTTTT CASSREFSTNEKLFF
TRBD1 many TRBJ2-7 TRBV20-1 TGCAGTGCCCATATCACCGGGACAGGGGGGATCTACGAGCAGTACTTC CSAHITGTGGIYEQYF
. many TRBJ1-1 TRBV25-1 TGTGCCACAACCCACAAACAGGGAAGTGAAGCTTTCTTT CATTHKQGSEAFF
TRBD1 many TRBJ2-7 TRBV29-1 TGCAGCGTTGTAGACAGGGTGGACTACGAGCAGTACTTC CSVVDRVDYEQYF
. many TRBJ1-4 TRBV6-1 TGTGCCAGCAGTGTAGGGGCTGTTGAAAAACTGTTTTTT CASSVGAVEKLFF
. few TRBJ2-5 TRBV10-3 TGTGCCACTAGAGGGGGAGCGGGAGAGACCCAGTACTTC CATRGGAGETQYF
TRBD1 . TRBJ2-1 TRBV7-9 TGTGCCAGCAGCTCACTTGGGACAGGGGCCTACAATGAGCAGTTCTTC CASSSLGTGAYNEQFF
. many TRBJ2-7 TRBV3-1 TGTGCCAGCAGCGAAAGCCGGGGTCTGAGCTCCTACGAGCAGTACTTC CASSESRGLSSYEQYF
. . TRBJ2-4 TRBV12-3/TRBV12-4 TGTGCCAGCGCAAGGGTTCTAGCCAAAAACATTCAGTACTTC CASARVLAKNIQYF
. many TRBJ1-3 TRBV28 TGTGCCAGCAGTTTCCTTCTATCTGCCTCTGGAAACACCATATATTTT CASSFLLSASGNTIYF
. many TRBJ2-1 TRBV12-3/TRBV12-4 TGTGCCAGCAGTAGGTCGATTGAGCAGTTCTTC CASSRSIEQFF
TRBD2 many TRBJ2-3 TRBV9 TGTGCCAGCAGCGTGCCGACTAGCGGGGATGGCACAGATACGCAGTATTTT CASSVPTSGDGTDTQYF
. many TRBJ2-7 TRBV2 TGTGCCAGCAGAGCCGGGACGTCCTCCTACGAGCAGTACTTC CASRAGTSSYEQYF
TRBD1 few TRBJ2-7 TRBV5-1 TGCGCCAGCAGCTTTGACGGACAGGGCTTATTCGAGCAGTACTTC CASSFDGQGLFEQYF
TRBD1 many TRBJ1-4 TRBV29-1 TGCAGCGCCCTGGGACAGGGGTTTAAAAAACTGTTTTTT CSALGQGFKKLFF
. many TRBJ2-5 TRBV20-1 TGCAGTGCCCCCCCGACGAACAGAGAAGAGACCCAGTACTTC CSAPPTNREETQYF
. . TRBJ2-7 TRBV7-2 TGTGCCAGCAGCTTAGCCCCGGGATTCTACGAGCAGTACTTC CASSLAPGFYEQYF
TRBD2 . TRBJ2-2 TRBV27 TGTGCCAGCAGTTTCCTAGCGGTGAACACCGGGGAGCTGTTTTTT CASSFLAVNTGELFF
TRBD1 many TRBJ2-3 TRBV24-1 TGTGCCACCAGTGATACGGGACAGGGGGTGAGTCGAATGGATACGCAGTATTTT CATSDTGQGVSRMDTQYF
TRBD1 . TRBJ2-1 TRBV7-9 TGTGCCAGCAGCTTAAGTGACAGGGGTAATGAGCAGTTCTTC CASSLSDRGNEQFF
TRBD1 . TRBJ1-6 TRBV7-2 TGTGCCAGCAGCAACCGGGACAGCGACTATAATTCACCCCTCCACTTT CASSNRDSDYNSPLHF
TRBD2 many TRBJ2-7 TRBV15 TGTGCCACCGCGCTGGGGGGGAGCGGCGAGCAGTACTTC CATALGGSGEQYF
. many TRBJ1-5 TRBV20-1 TGCAGTGCCAGAAGCGGAAGCAATCAGCCCCAGCATTTT CSARSGSNQPQHF
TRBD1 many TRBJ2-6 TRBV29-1 TGCAGCGTTGCAGCAGGGGGCGACTCTGGGGCCAACGTCCTGACTTTC CSVAAGGDSGANVLTF
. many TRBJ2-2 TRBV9 TGTGCCAGCAGCGGGGGGGGGACAGGCGGCGTCGGGGAGCTGTTTTTT CASSGGGTGGVGELFF
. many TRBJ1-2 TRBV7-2 TGTGCCAGCAGCTTAAGAGGGGTTGACTATGGCTACACCTTC CASSLRGVDYGYTF